One sample yielded the 21 T cell receptor beta chains listed below, sequenced in a study of OX40 agonist ivuxolimab in advanced cancers. TCRdb keeps only in-frame clones here, not all; method: immunoSEQ multiplex PCR. The table records tens of thousands of clones, around nine tenths of them present only once. This sample comprised CD4+ or CD8+ T cells sorted from blood, obtained in a trial of the OX40 agonist ivuxolimab. The receptors were sampled from an adult with an advanced solid tumor such as melanoma, head and neck, liver or kidney cancer.

CDR3 sequence (DNA): TGTGCCAGTAGTATAAGACAGGACACAGATACGCAGTATTTT. It codes for CASSIRQDTDTQYF. The rearrangement links TRBV19 to TRBJ2-3, with D maybe TRBD1 (6 bases). Trimming shortened V by 2 bases and J by 2 bases, and 8 bases separated the two germline ends. Germline CDR1 LNHDA, CDR2 SQIVND (reference sequence). The CDR3 has 14 residues.

This chain uses TRBV10-2 with TRBJ1-4; no firm D call. In germline, CDR1 is WSHSY, CDR2 SAAADI. This CDR3 comprises 13 residues. Trimming took off 0 bases at V and 8 bases at J, with 7 bases between the two ends. Here the CDR3 DNA reads TGCGCCAGCAGTGAGTCAGGCGGGGAAAAACTGTTTTTT. Amino acid sequence: CASSESGGEKLFF.

This rearrangement joins TRBV15 to TRBJ1-2; 9 bases fit TRBD1. After removal of 0 bases from V and 3 bases from J, the junction contained 8 bases not matched to a gene. The CDR3 contains 17 residues. From germline, CDR1 is LNHNV and CDR2 YYDKDF (reference sequence). Here the CDR3 DNA reads TGTGCCACCAGCAGAGATGGGACAGGGCGACGAGACTATGGCTACACCTTC. Its protein is CATSRDGTGRRDYGYTF.

This clone came up a few times. The rearrangement links TRBV9 to TRBJ2-1; TRBD1 agrees at 11 bases. This CDR3 spans 14 amino acids. The junction had 3 bases not matched to a gene; V was cut back by 4 bases and J by 6 bases. Germline CDR1 SGDLS, CDR2 YYNGEE. CDR3 DNA: TGTGCCAGCAGCCTCGGGACAGGGGGCAATGAGCAGTTCTTC. Translation gives CASSLGTGGNEQFF.

The J gene is TRBJ2-5, the V gene TRBV28, with a possible D match to TRBD1 (6 bases). The V gene lost 3 bases and the J gene lost 4 bases, with 9 bases spanning the gap. The germline gives CDR1 MDHEN, CDR2 SYDVKM. CDR3 size: 13 residues. The CDR3 DNA reads as TGTGCCAGCAGTTTCAGGGGACGAGAGACCCAGTACTTC. Translation gives CASSFRGRETQYF.

The chain carries TRBV2 and TRBJ1-3; TRBD1 aligns across 7 bases. CDR1 and CDR2 (germline): SNHLY, FYNNEI. Trimming took 6 bases from V and 2 from J; bases not matched to a gene: 4. This CDR3 has 14 amino acids. The CDR3 loop is CASSNDRAGNTIYF. CDR3 sequence (DNA): TGTGCCAGCAGCAACGACAGGGCTGGAAACACCATATATTTT.

The genes are TRBV4-2 and TRBJ2-3; 7 bases align to TRBD2. V lost 3 bases to trimming and J lost 4 bases; unmatched junction nucleotides: 10. Germline assignment: CDR1 LGHNA and CDR2 YNFKEQ. The CDR3 runs to 16 residues. The CDR3 nucleotides are TGTGCCAGCAGCCACACCGGACTAGGGGACGCAGATACGCAGTATTTT. Protein: CASSHTGLGDADTQYF.

The genes are TRBV10-2 and TRBJ2-2, with D possibly matching TRBD2 (5 bases). The CDR3 totals 15 residues. Germline V gives CDR1 WSHSY, CDR2 SAAADI. The ends were cut back, 2 bases at V and 6 bases at J, with 13 bases in the middle. The CDR3: CASSEAHEGSGELFF. The CDR3 DNA reads TGCGCCAGCAGTGAGGCTCATGAGGGATCCGGGGAGCTGTTTTTT.

This chain joins TRBV11-3 and TRBJ2-2; perhaps D is TRBD1 or TRBD2 (5 bases each). Between the trimmed V and J ends, which lost 5 bases and 2 bases, there was a span of 9 bases. The germline V gene has CDR1 SGHNT and CDR2 YENEEA. The CDR3 sequence is 14 residues long. DNA of the CDR3: TGTGCCAGCAGCCAGAGGGGAAACACCGGGGAGCTGTTTTTT. The encoded protein is CASSQRGNTGELFF.

This chain uses TRBV28 with TRBJ2-1, with TRBD2 matching over 11 bases. Trimming took 3 bases from V and 3 from J; bases not matched to a gene: 4. Germline V gene lookup returns CDR1 MDHEN and CDR2 SYDVKM. This CDR3 is built from 16 residues. CDR3 loop: CASSLAGLAGYNEQFF. CDR3 sequence (DNA): TGTGCCAGCAGTTTGGCTGGACTAGCGGGCTACAATGAGCAGTTCTTC.

This sequence joins TRBV9 and TRBJ2-1; D is possibly TRBD1 or TRBD2 (7 bases each). Germline CDR1 SGDLS, CDR2 YYNGEE. This CDR3 is built from 14 residues. V lost 4 bases and J 7 bases, leaving 15 bases between the germline ends. The CDR3: CASSPGTAGNEQFF. DNA for the CDR3: TGTGCCAGCAGCCCAGGGACAGCGGGAAATGAGCAGTTCTTC.

This clone came up a few times. CDR3 nucleotide sequence: TGTGCCAGCATACCGGGACTAGCTCGGGAGACCCAGTACTTC. It translates to CASIPGLARETQYF. The rearrangement joins TRBV6-1 to TRBJ2-5, with 9 bases aligning to TRBD2. J lost 5 bases, V lost 7 bases, and 8 bases had no gene match. This CDR3 is built from 14 residues. Germline values: CDR1 MNHNS, CDR2 SASEGT.

The rearrangement links TRBV7-6 to TRBJ2-2; 13 nucleotides line up with TRBD2. Trimming cost V 5 bases and J 1 base; bases outside gene matches: 7. CDR3 size: 18 residues. The germline V gene has CDR1 SGHVS and CDR2 FNYEAQ. CDR3 sequence reads: CASSPLTSGRLNTGELFF. In DNA, the CDR3 is TGTGCCAGCAGCCCCCTGACTAGCGGGAGGTTGAACACCGGGGAGCTGTTTTTT.

The chain carries TRBV19 and TRBJ1-1; D is possibly TRBD1 (5 bases). V dropped 5 bases and J dropped 10 bases, with 23 bases sitting between them. Germline loops: CDR1 LNHDA, CDR2 SQIVND (reference sequence). The CDR3 loop spans 15 amino acids. CDR3 amino acids: CASSPKTVSDVVAFF. CDR3 coding DNA: TGTGCCAGTAGTCCTAAGACAGTCTCAGACGTCGTAGCTTTCTTT.

The gene calls are TRBV5-4 and TRBJ2-1; weak D call: TRBD1 (8 bases). Trimming stripped 4 bases from V and 9 bases from J, with 14 bases between. The CDR3 consists of 13 residues. CDR1 is SGHNT, CDR2 YYREEE, per germline (reference sequence). The CDR3 region is CASSPGGGGEQFF. The CDR3 DNA follows: TGTGCCAGCAGCCCAGGGGGCGGGGGTGAGCAGTTCTTC.

The J gene is TRBJ2-7, the V gene TRBV6-1, with D perhaps TRBD1 or TRBD2 (5 bases each). Germline V gene sequence: CDR1 MNHNS, CDR2 SASEGT. The germline V and J ends were trimmed by 4 bases and 2 bases, with 15 bases remaining between them. This CDR3 spans 15 amino acids. This chain's CDR3 is CASSVGTLTPYEQYF. Written as DNA, the CDR3 is TGTGCCAGCAGTGTTGGGACCCTCACCCCCTACGAGCAGTACTTC.

The rearrangement links TRBV10-3 to TRBJ2-5, with D tentatively TRBD1 (6 bases). The closer fit of TRBJ2-7 to the DNA end suggests the J call may be wrong. The CDR3 extends over 17 amino acids. Looked up from germline, CDR1 is ENHRY and CDR2 is SYGVKD. The CDR3, as DNA: TGTGCCATTTCCCAAGGGCCTCGGACAGAAAGCTCCTACGAGCAGTACTTC. Translating gives CAISQGPRTESSYEQYF.

CDR3 DNA: TGTGCCAGCAGCTTAGAACAGGCCTACAATGAGCAGTTCTTC. This encodes CASSLEQAYNEQFF. V gene TRBV7-8 combines with J gene TRBJ2-1; the D gene is possibly TRBD1 (5 bases). V dropped 1 base and J dropped 2 bases, with 6 bases sitting between them. This CDR3 contains 14 residues. The V gene's germline CDR1 is SGHVS and CDR2 FQNEAQ.

This chain joins TRBV29-1 and TRBJ2-2; a possible D gene is TRBD2 (5 bases). There are 14 residues in the CDR3. Germline V lookup: CDR1 SQVTM, CDR2 ANQGSEA. V lost 2 bases, J lost 3 bases, and 10 bases lay in between. Written as DNA, the CDR3 is TGCAGCGTTGAACCCGGGGTGGACACCGGGGAGCTGTTTTTT. It codes for CSVEPGVDTGELFF.

This clone was detected once. J is TRBJ1-2 and V is TRBV30; D ambiguous. The germline V gene encodes CDR1 GTSNPN and CDR2 SVGIG (reference sequence). Trimming stripped 7 bases from V and 5 bases from J, with 14 bases between. The CDR3 contains 12 residues. CDR3: CASSPRGYGYTF. The DNA for the CDR3 is TGTGCCTCATCCCCACGGGGTTATGGCTACACCTTC. Variable domain in full (rest from reference TRBV30 and TRBJ1-2): SQTIHQWPATLVQPVGSPLSLECTVEGTSNPNLYWYRQAAGRGLQLLFYSVGIGQISSEVPQNLSASRPQDRQFILSSKKLLLSDSGFYLCASSPRGYGYTFGSGTRLTVV.

This clone was recorded only once. DNA of the CDR3: TGTGCCACCCAAAGAGGGAGGGCGGCCTACGAGCAGTACTTC. Its protein is CATQRGRAAYEQYF. The chain joins TRBV28 to TRBJ2-7; the match to TRBD2 covers 7 bases. Looked up from germline, CDR1 is MDHEN and CDR2 is SYDVKM. The length of the CDR3 is 14 residues. V shed 10 bases, J shed 2 bases, and the junction held 11 bases outside the gene matches.